This T cell receptor (beta chain) appears in the sequencing data of a study of control samples from healthy donors and cancer patients. Clones were sequenced by immunoSEQ multiplex PCR, and TCRdb holds only the in-frame ones, with some missing. Here the sample spans about 120,000 clones, around nine tenths being singletons. Germline CDR1 is GTSNPN and CDR2 is SVGIG (reference sequence). V lost 3 bases, J lost 5 bases, and 7 bases stayed unmatched. The CDR3 sequence is 14 residues long. The sequence was collected from a man aged 25 to 40 in good health. J is TRBJ1-3 and V is TRBV30, with 7 bases lining up with TRBD1. Material for sequencing was blood. The CDR3 nucleotides read TGTGCCTGGAGCGCCCGGGACAGACGAAACACCATATATTTT. It encodes CAWSARDRRNTIYF.